The 27 T cell receptor beta chains reported below all come from one sample, sequenced in a study of somatic reversion in DOCK8 deficiency. Using EuroClonality-NGS primers, TRB was amplified from 85 to 100 ng genomic DNA in one-step amplicon PCR. TCRdb reprocessed the multiplex PCR reads via MiXCR and lists one record per CDR3 protein. Of thousands of distinct CDR3 sequences listed, 24% are singletons. Sequencing was performed on peripheral blood. Source of these receptors: a human donor in good health.

The chain recombines TRBV9 with TRBJ1-1; the D is unclear. CDR1 and CDR2 from the germline V gene are SGDLS and YYNGEE. The germline V and J ends were trimmed by 0 bases and 2 bases, with 8 bases remaining between them. This CDR3 comprises 14 residues. The CDR3: CASSVEHLNTEAFF. Written as DNA, the CDR3 is TGTGCCAGCAGCGTAGAACATCTTAACACTGAAGCTTTCTTT.

This clonotype is labeled as medium-sized. The rearrangement links TRBV5-4 to TRBJ1-4, with D tentatively TRBD1 (5 bases). The V gene lost 4 bases and the J gene lost 5 bases, with 15 bases spanning the gap. Per the germline V gene, CDR1 is SGHNT and CDR2 is YYREEE (reference sequence). The CDR3 loop spans 15 amino acids. CDR3 nucleotide sequence: TGTGCCAGCAGCCGTGGGGGAATCCTCAATGAAAAACTGTTTTTT. It yields the protein CASSRGGILNEKLFF.

This clonotype is medium-sized by share. This sequence joins TRBV30 and TRBJ2-7; D might be TRBD2 (5 bases). Trimming stripped 1 base from V and 2 bases from J, with 12 bases between. The CDR3 extends over 14 amino acids. The germline CDR1 and CDR2 sequences are GTSNPN and SVGIG (reference sequence). CDR3 in DNA: TGTGCCTGGAGTGCCTCTTTCGGGACCTACGAGCAGTACTTC. The encoded protein is CAWSASFGTYEQYF.

By sample share, this clonotype is medium-sized. J is TRBJ1-4 and V is TRBV5-4; D unresolved. This CDR3 region has 15 residues. The V end was cut by 0 bases, the J end by 7 bases, with 13 bases between. CDR1 is SGHNT and CDR2 is YYREEE in the germline V gene (reference sequence). The CDR3 coding sequence is TGTGCCAGCAGCTTGGCTGGTAGGGAGAGTGAAAAACTGTTTTTT. This codes for CASSLAGRESEKLFF.

This clonotype is deemed large. V gene TRBV10-3 combines with J gene TRBJ1-4, with 7 bases lining up with TRBD1. With V trimmed by 5 bases and J by 12 bases, 9 bases remained unmatched. The CDR3 spans 13 residues. Germline V lookup: CDR1 ENHRY, CDR2 SYGVKD. Written as DNA, the CDR3 is TGTGCCATCAGTCCGCAGGGGGACGAGGAACTGTTTTTT. Amino acids: CAISPQGDEELFF.

A few counts support this clonotype. This chain joins TRBV6-6 and TRBJ2-7; D is unclear. From germline, CDR1 is MNHNY and CDR2 SVGAGI (reference sequence). This CDR3 is 16 amino acids long. V dropped 0 bases and J dropped 2 bases, with 14 bases sitting between them. The chain's CDR3 is CASSYSSMIATYEQYF. The CDR3 coding sequence is TGTGCCAGCAGTTACTCGAGTATGATAGCAACCTACGAGCAGTACTTC.

The chain uses TRBV7-9 and TRBJ2-7; D is tentatively TRBD1 or TRBD2 (5 bases each). This CDR3 comprises 14 residues. Trimming left V 5 bases short and J 6 bases short, with 17 bases between. CDR1 is SEHNR, CDR2 FQNEAQ, per germline (reference sequence). Written as DNA, the CDR3 is TGTGCCAGCAGCCACGGCAGGGAGAGAGGCGAGCAGTACTTC. It translates to CASSHGRERGEQYF.

For this clonotype: At one boundary the junction diverges from the germline segment, which might be a read error. The rearrangement links TRBV11-1 to TRBJ2-7; TRBD1 matches 9 bases. The V gene's germline CDR1 is SGHAT and CDR2 FQDESV (reference sequence). The CDR3 is 15 amino acids. CDR3: CASNLGDRDAYEQYF. The CDR3 nucleotides are TGTGCCAGCAACTTAGGGGACAGGGACGCCTACGAGCAGTACTTC.

The chain combines TRBV6-4 with TRBJ2-5, with 8 bases lining up with TRBD2. Germline loops: CDR1 MRHNA, CDR2 SNTAGT. The V and J ends lost 4 bases and 1 base, in that order; junction bases with no gene match: 5. CDR3 length: 15 amino acids. CDR3 protein: CASSVTGGAQETQYF. The CDR3 bases are TGTGCCAGCAGTGTAACCGGGGGGGCCCAAGAGACCCAGTACTTC.

This clonotype has a handful of counts. The chain links TRBV20-1 to TRBJ2-7, with 7 bases identical to TRBD1. CDR1 DFQATT and CDR2 SNEGSKA come from the germline V gene (reference sequence). The CDR3 covers 14 residues. J was trimmed by 0 bases and V by 5 bases; bases with no gene match: 7. The CDR3 here is CSAEPAGGSYEQYF. The CDR3 coding sequence is TGCAGTGCTGAACCGGCAGGGGGCTCCTACGAGCAGTACTTC.

Judged by abundance, this clonotype is medium-sized. The rearrangement links TRBV5-6 to TRBJ1-2; D gene unclear. The ends were cut back, 1 base at V and 8 bases at J, with 15 bases in the middle. The CDR3 runs 14 residues. Germline V gene lookup returns CDR1 SGHDT and CDR2 YYEEEE. CDR3 sequence: CASSLSTVPSGYTF. CDR3 coding DNA: TGTGCCAGCAGCTTGAGTACAGTCCCCAGCGGCTACACCTTC.

As for this clonotype: The junction and the germline gene differ at one end; a read error may be behind it. V is TRBV10-2 and J is TRBJ1-4; a possible D gene is TRBD1 (5 bases). The CDR3 is 17 residues long. Germline lookup yields CDR1 WSHSY and CDR2 SAAADI. The CDR3 bases are TGCGCCAGACCACTTGGGGACTCAGTTGCAACTAATGAAAAACTGCTTTTT. It is translated as CARPLGDSVATNEKLLF.

This chain connects TRBV30 to TRBJ2-7; D ambiguous. The germline gives CDR1 GTSNPN, CDR2 SVGIG (reference sequence). Trimming stripped 1 base from V and 4 bases from J, with 14 bases between. The CDR3 runs 14 residues. CDR3 DNA sequence: TGTGCCTGGAGTGGTAACCCAGTGTCTTACGAGCAGTACTTC. It codes for CAWSGNPVSYEQYF.

V is TRBV9 and J is TRBJ1-4; a possible D gene is TRBD1 (5 bases). The ends were cut back, 4 bases at V and 7 bases at J, with 20 bases in the middle. The CDR3 length is 16 residues. CDR1 and CDR2 from the germline V gene are SGDLS and YYNGEE. Here the CDR3 reads CASSPGRAGLGEKLFF. DNA for the CDR3: TGTGCCAGCAGCCCCGGCAGGGCGGGCTTGGGTGAAAAACTGTTTTTT.

This clonotype was seen a handful of times. This chain links TRBV20-1 with TRBJ1-2; 7 nucleotides match TRBD1. CDR1 is DFQATT, CDR2 SNEGSKA, per germline (reference sequence). Trimming at V came to 1 base and at J to 5 bases, leaving 4 bases not matched to a gene. This CDR3 contains 13 residues. CDR3 region: CSARVPDRYGYTF. The CDR3 DNA sequence: TGCAGTGCTAGAGTCCCGGACAGGTATGGCTACACCTTC.

This clonotype was observed a handful of times. The CDR3 nucleotides read TGCAGTGCTAGACAATTTAATTCACCCCTCCACTTT. As protein: CSARQFNSPLHF. The rearrangement links TRBV20-1 to TRBJ1-6, with D unresolved. Trimming pared 2 bases from V and 6 bases from J, leaving 5 bases between. Germline-derived CDR1 and CDR2 are DFQATT and SNEGSKA (reference sequence). This CDR3 spans 12 amino acids.

The chain couples TRBV27 to TRBJ2-7; 9 nucleotides agree with TRBD1. There are 13 residues in the CDR3. Trimming took 6 bases from V and 4 from J; bases not matched to a gene: 4. Germline V gene sequence: CDR1 MNHEY, CDR2 SMNVEV (reference sequence). CDR3 protein: CASSSGQGYEQYF. DNA of the CDR3: TGTGCCAGCAGCTCGGGACAGGGTTACGAGCAGTACTTC.

The CDR3 DNA is TGTGCCAGCAGCTTGAGGGGAGGCAATCAGCCCCAGCATTTT. Amino acids: CASSLRGGNQPQHF. The rearrangement joins TRBV5-4 to TRBJ1-5, with D perhaps TRBD1 (5 bases). This CDR3 spans 14 amino acids. CDR1 is SGHNT, CDR2 YYREEE, per germline (reference sequence). V was trimmed by 1 base and J by 2 bases, leaving 7 bases between them.

V and J are TRBV4-1 and TRBJ1-6; possibly TRBD1 for D (5 bases). Germline V lookup: CDR1 MGHRA, CDR2 YSYEKL. The length of the CDR3 is 17 residues. The V end lost 0 bases, the J end lost 0 bases, and 9 bases lay between the germline ends. CDR3 sequence (DNA): TGCGCCAGCAGCCAAGAGGGGCAGAGCTCCTATAATTCACCCCTCCACTTT. Protein: CASSQEGQSSYNSPLHF.

The V gene is TRBV7-6, the J gene TRBJ2-7, with D possibly matching TRBD1 (5 bases). Trimming removed 2 bases at V and 4 bases at J, with 12 bases between. This CDR3 spans 14 amino acids. Germline V gene sequence: CDR1 SGHVS, CDR2 FNYEAQ. CDR3 in DNA: TGTGCCAGCAGCTTATTGCAGGGTGGGTACGAGCAGTACTTC. This encodes CASSLLQGGYEQYF.

This sequence joins TRBV14 and TRBJ1-6; no reliable D call. There are 12 residues in the CDR3. Germline CDR1 reads SGHDN; CDR2 reads FVKESK. Trimming took 2 bases from V and 5 from J, leaving 1 base between them. CDR3 coding DNA: TGTGCCAGCAGCCAACATAATTCACCCCTCCACTTT. Amino acids: CASSQHNSPLHF.

The rearrangement joins TRBV30 to TRBJ1-1; no clear D. V was clipped by 2 bases and J by 3 bases, with 4 bases between them. Germline-derived CDR1 and CDR2 are GTSNPN and SVGIG (reference sequence). The CDR3 contains 11 residues. This CDR3 reads CAWSYDTEAFF. Written as DNA, the CDR3 is TGTGCCTGGAGTTATGACACTGAAGCTTTCTTT.

This clonotype was recorded once. J is TRBJ1-4 and V is TRBV6-4; D is possibly TRBD1 (5 bases). CDR3 length equals 16 residues. The germline V and J ends were trimmed by 4 bases and 2 bases, with 14 bases remaining between them. From germline, CDR1 is MRHNA and CDR2 SNTAGT. Here the CDR3 DNA reads TGTGCCAGCAGTGGGGGGTGGGCGGGGACTAATGAAAAACTGTTTTTT. Translating it yields CASSGGWAGTNEKLFF.

This clonotype is medium-sized by share. The V call is TRBV5-4, the J call TRBJ1-1; D gene ambiguous. The V end was cut by 2 bases, the J end by 6 bases, with 11 bases between. This CDR3 spans 13 amino acids. CDR1 SGHNT and CDR2 YYREEE come from the germline V gene (reference sequence). CDR3 sequence reads: CASSLNLGPEAFF. CDR3 sequence (DNA): TGTGCCAGCAGCTTAAACTTAGGTCCTGAAGCTTTCTTT.

The gene calls are TRBV29-1 and TRBJ1-1; 10 nucleotides line up with TRBD1. CDR1 is SQVTM and CDR2 is ANQGSEA in the germline V gene. V dropped 4 bases and J dropped 7; count of bases not matched to a gene: 3. The CDR3 runs 12 residues. The CDR3 DNA is TGCAGCGTTGGGACAGGGGGGAGTGAAGCTTTCTTT. Translation gives CSVGTGGSEAFF.

Judged by abundance, this clonotype is medium-sized. V gene TRBV10-1 combines with J gene TRBJ2-2; D could derive from TRBD1 or TRBD2 (5 bases each). The CDR3 length is 13 residues. With 4 bases removed from V and 4 bases from J, the gap between germline ends came to 7 bases. CDR1 and CDR2 (germline): WNHNN, SYGVQD (reference sequence). The CDR3 DNA sequence: TGCGCCAGCAGTGCTGGGGGCACCGGGGAGCTGTTTTTT. Translating it yields CASSAGGTGELFF.

This clonotype counts as medium-sized. V is TRBV20-1 and J is TRBJ2-2; the match to TRBD1 covers 11 bases. The CDR3 spans 15 residues. Trimming took 6 bases from V and 4 from J; bases not matched to a gene: 7. Germline CDR1 is DFQATT and CDR2 is SNEGSKA (reference sequence). Here the CDR3 DNA reads TGCAGTGCAAACCTCGGGACAGGGGGCACCGGGGAGCTGTTTTTT. The encoded protein is CSANLGTGGTGELFF.